These 29 T cell receptor beta chains came from one sample sequenced in a study of T cell clones after liver transplantation (dated by TCRdb to the late 2010s). Libraries came from the immunoSEQ multiplex PCR assay. Held by TCRdb, this immuneACCESS table contains in-frame sequences only and omits some clones. Under half of the omission traces to an unresolved V gene where checked; the cause of the rest is unknown. For this sample the table gives 72,000 or so clones, of which less than 90% were detected only once. The ten largest clones add up to less than 3.5% of the sample. The source was CD4+ T cells from blood, collected at the 22-month timepoint. The receptor source for this set is a human patient who received a liver transplant. Some T cells may originate with the graft donor following a transplant.

The chain recombines TRBV4-1 with TRBJ1-4; tentative D call: TRBD1 (6 bases). The V gene lost 1 base and the J gene lost 2 bases, with 11 bases spanning the gap. This CDR3 has 16 amino acids. The germline CDR1 and CDR2 sequences are MGHRA and YSYEKL. CDR3 sequence (DNA): TGCGCCAGCAGCCAAGCACCGCAGGGGACTAATGAAAAACTGTTTTTT. Encoded protein: CASSQAPQGTNEKLFF.

V usage is TRBV4-2 and J usage is TRBJ2-7; possibly TRBD1 for D (5 bases). CDR1 is LGHNA, CDR2 YNFKEQ, per germline. The CDR3 contains 13 residues. The V end was cut by 3 bases, the J end by 0 bases, with 6 bases between. This chain's CDR3 is CASSQTASYEQYF. The CDR3 DNA is TGTGCCAGCAGCCAGACAGCCTCCTACGAGCAGTACTTC.

The chain links TRBV9 to TRBJ2-7; 11 bases agree with TRBD1. CDR1 is SGDLS and CDR2 is YYNGEE in the germline V gene. The CDR3 sequence is 16 residues long. V lost 4 bases and J lost 3; bases outside the gene matches: 9. The CDR3 here is CASSRTADRGLYEQYF. As DNA, the CDR3 is TGTGCCAGCAGCCGGACTGCGGACAGGGGGCTCTACGAGCAGTACTTC.

J is TRBJ1-1 and V is TRBV28; TRBD1 agrees at 7 bases. The length of the CDR3 is 17 residues. CDR1 MDHEN and CDR2 SYDVKM come from the germline V gene. Trimming removed 7 bases from V and 1 base from J; junction bases left unmatched: 15. The DNA of the CDR3 is TGTGCCAGCATCCCGCCCGGGAGGGGGCGCGGGAACACTGAAGCTTTCTTT. It specifies CASIPPGRGRGNTEAFF.

This chain connects TRBV10-2 to TRBJ2-3; 7 bases are shared with TRBD1. V lost 10 bases to trimming and J lost 0 bases; unmatched junction nucleotides: 4. This CDR3 has 13 residues. Germline V CDR1 and CDR2: WSHSY, SAAADI. CDR3 nucleotide sequence: TGCGCCATCCGGACAGGAAGCACAGATACGCAGTATTTT. As protein: CAIRTGSTDTQYF.

The chain recombines TRBV28 with TRBJ2-5; TRBD2 agrees at 9 bases. Germline CDR1 MDHEN, CDR2 SYDVKM. This CDR3 has 17 amino acids. The trim removed 5 bases at V and 1 base at J, leaving 11 bases unmatched. The CDR3 loop is CASSPLAGAGVQETQYF. The CDR3 nucleotides are TGTGCCAGCAGTCCCTTAGCGGGAGCTGGGGTCCAAGAGACCCAGTACTTC.

The rearrangement links TRBV2 to TRBJ1-5; D is undetermined. CDR3 length: 15 residues. CDR1 is SNHLY and CDR2 is FYNNEI in the germline V gene. Trimming removed 4 bases at V and 2 bases at J, with 12 bases between. This CDR3 reads CASSVSRGGNQPQHF. The DNA for the CDR3 is TGTGCCAGCAGTGTGTCCCGTGGAGGCAATCAGCCCCAGCATTTT.

This clone has just a few counts. The chain combines TRBV28 with TRBJ2-4, with unresolved D. V dropped 3 bases and J dropped 0 bases, with 15 bases sitting between them. The CDR3 length is 17 residues. Per germline, CDR1 MDHEN and CDR2 SYDVKM. The CDR3 region is CASSFLDKTIAKNIQYF. Written as DNA, the CDR3 is TGTGCCAGCAGTTTCCTCGACAAGACAATAGCCAAAAACATTCAGTACTTC.

J is TRBJ2-1 and V is TRBV4-3; D gene uncertain. The CDR3 spans 14 residues. The V end lost 0 bases, the J end lost 5 bases, and 8 bases lay between the germline ends. Germline lookup yields CDR1 LGHNA and CDR2 YSLEER. DNA of the CDR3: TGCGCCAGCAGCCAAGATGTGGGTGACAATGAGCAGTTCTTC. Translated, it gives CASSQDVGDNEQFF.

This clone has a single count. The chain couples TRBV7-2 to TRBJ1-5; D gene ambiguous. Germline CDR1 is SGHTA and CDR2 is FQGNSA. V was trimmed by 5 bases and J by 9 bases, leaving 11 bases between them. This CDR3 has 12 residues. The CDR3 region has the DNA TGTGCCAGCAGCCTGGAGGTGGGGCCCCAGCATTTT. This encodes CASSLEVGPQHF.

The V call is TRBV19, the J call TRBJ1-6, with D perhaps TRBD1 (5 bases). The germline gives CDR1 LNHDA, CDR2 SQIVND (reference sequence). CDR3 length: 15 amino acids. Trimming stripped 0 bases from V and 6 bases from J, with 9 bases between. The chain's CDR3 is CASSIDRGGNSPLHF. The CDR3 nucleotides are TGTGCCAGTAGTATAGATCGCGGGGGTAATTCACCCCTCCACTTT.

The chain recombines TRBV28 with TRBJ2-5; 12 bases are a match to TRBD2. This CDR3 comprises 16 residues. V lost 4 bases, J lost 4 bases, and 7 bases stayed unmatched. CDR1 and CDR2 (germline): MDHEN, SYDVKM. CDR3 nucleotides: TGTGCCAGCAGTTCACCATCTAGCGGGAGGGGAGAGACCCAGTACTTC. It is translated as CASSSPSSGRGETQYF.

The CDR3 DNA reads as TGTGCTAGTGGTTTGGGACTAGGTTATGAGACCCAGTACTTC. Translation: CASGLGLGYETQYF. The gene calls are TRBV12-5 and TRBJ2-5; maybe TRBD2 (6 bases). The CDR3 loop spans 14 amino acids. CDR1 LGHNT and CDR2 FRNRAP come from the germline V gene. Trimming cost V 1 base and J 5 bases, with 11 bases left between them.

The chain uses TRBV7-2 and TRBJ2-7; 10 bases fit TRBD1. CDR1 and CDR2 (germline): SGHTA, FQGNSA. After removal of 7 bases from V and 1 base from J, the junction contained 16 bases not matched to a gene. CDR3 size: 18 residues. The CDR3 DNA sequence: TGTGCCAGCACCCCCTCAATTTCCGGGACAGGGGTTTCCTACGAGCAGTACTTC. Its protein is CASTPSISGTGVSYEQYF.

The chain carries TRBV19 and TRBJ1-5, with TRBD1 matching 7 bases. This CDR3 spans 14 amino acids. Germline CDR1 LNHDA, CDR2 SQIVND (reference sequence). Trimming took 3 bases from V and 5 from J; bases not matched to a gene: 4. CDR3 sequence reads: CASSMRQGDQPQHF. CDR3 coding DNA: TGTGCCAGTAGTATGAGGCAGGGGGATCAGCCCCAGCATTTT. The full variable domain, in which reference TRBV19 and TRBJ1-5 provide the parts outside the CDR3, is DGGITQSPKYLFRKEGQNVTLSCEQNLNHDAMYWYRQDPGQGLRLIYYSQIVNDFQKGDIAEGYSVSREKKESFPLTVTSAQKNPTAFYLCASSMRQGDQPQHFGDGTRLSIL.

The gene calls are TRBV7-3 and TRBJ2-1; D remains ambiguous. V was shortened by 4 bases and J by 4 bases, with 11 bases between the two germline ends. Germline assignment: CDR1 SGHTA and CDR2 FQGTGA. CDR3 length equals 14 residues. CDR3 residues: CASSSGELYNEQFF. The CDR3 DNA follows: TGTGCCAGCAGCTCTGGAGAACTATACAATGAGCAGTTCTTC.

The chain combines TRBV2 with TRBJ2-7; weak D call: TRBD2 (5 bases). Germline lookup yields CDR1 SNHLY and CDR2 FYNNEI. The V and J ends lost 2 bases and 2 bases respectively, with 10 bases between them. This CDR3 is built from 14 residues. Here the CDR3 reads CASSEQRLPYEQYF. CDR3 DNA: TGTGCCAGCAGTGAACAGCGGTTACCCTACGAGCAGTACTTC.

V gene TRBV28 combines with J gene TRBJ1-2; TRBD1 agrees at 9 bases. Germline loops: CDR1 MDHEN, CDR2 SYDVKM. V trimming: 6 bases; J trimming: 4 bases; junction bases outside the gene matches: 6. The CDR3 covers 14 residues. CDR3 sequence: CASSTGTGIYGYTF. In nucleotides, the CDR3 is TGTGCCAGCAGCACCGGGACAGGGATCTATGGCTACACCTTC.

V is TRBV7-2 and J is TRBJ1-5; TRBD1 is a possible D gene (5 bases). The CDR3 covers 17 residues. CDR1 is SGHTA and CDR2 is FQGNSA in the germline V gene. Trimming removed 0 bases at V and 0 bases at J, with 12 bases between. CDR3 bases: TGTGCCAGCAGCTTAGCGGGGGGTTCGTATAGCAATCAGCCCCAGCATTTT. It specifies CASSLAGGSYSNQPQHF.

About this clone itself: This sample includes further DNA sequences coding for the same CDR3. The CDR3 nucleotides read TGTGCCAGTAGTATAGAGAGCGGGAGTTCCTACGAGCAGTACTTC. Encoded protein: CASSIESGSSYEQYF. The chain carries TRBV19 and TRBJ2-7, with 8 bases aligning to TRBD2. Germline CDR1 reads LNHDA; CDR2 reads SQIVND (reference sequence). V was pared by 0 bases and J by 1 base, with 2 bases of the junction left unmatched. CDR3 length: 15 residues.

This clone was seen a handful of times. Here the CDR3 omits its conserved ending phenylalanine or tryptophan, so a read error is the likely source. The limits of the CDR3 on the DNA are not certain, so only TCRdb's listed CDR3 is given. The chain recombines TRBV4-1 with TRBJ1-1. The CDR3 length is 9 residues, termini included. CDR1 is MGHRA, CDR2 YSYEKL, per germline. This CDR3 is CASSQISLS.

The chain recombines TRBV10-3 with TRBJ2-3; unclear D gene. V lost 0 bases to trimming and J lost 5 bases, with 0 bases between them. CDR3 length: 11 amino acids. The germline CDR1 and CDR2 sequences are ENHRY and SYGVKD. CDR3 sequence reads: CAISESDTQYF. The CDR3 nucleotides are TGTGCCATCAGTGAGTCAGATACGCAGTATTTT.

The rearrangement uses TRBV6-6 and TRBJ2-2; D is uncertain. Germline V gene lookup returns CDR1 MNHNY and CDR2 SVGAGI (reference sequence). The V end lost 2 bases, the J end lost 6 bases, and 1 base lay between the germline ends. The CDR3 has 11 residues. DNA for the CDR3: TGTGCCAGCAGTTACCCCGGGGAGCTGTTTTTT. Translating it yields CASSYPGELFF.

The chain has TRBV20-1 and TRBJ2-5; D ambiguous. Germline CDR1 DFQATT, CDR2 SNEGSKA (reference sequence). The CDR3 consists of 11 residues. Trimming removed 7 bases from V and 5 bases from J, with 11 bases in between. The CDR3: CSGWFMETQYF. The DNA for the CDR3 is TGCAGTGGATGGTTCATGGAGACCCAGTACTTC.

The chain combines TRBV7-6 with TRBJ2-7; no firm D call. Trimming stripped 2 bases from V and 0 bases from J, with 8 bases between. The length of the CDR3 is 14 residues. The germline V gene has CDR1 SGHVS and CDR2 FNYEAQ. CDR3 loop: CASSLNSNSYEQYF. Written as DNA, the CDR3 is TGTGCCAGCAGCTTAAACAGCAACTCCTACGAGCAGTACTTC.

This clone was observed a few times. V gene TRBV9 combines with J gene TRBJ2-3; no definite D call. The CDR3 has 16 amino acids. Trimming took off 1 base at V and 0 bases at J, with 12 bases between the two ends. Germline V lookup: CDR1 SGDLS, CDR2 YYNGEE. CDR3 amino acids: CASSVMDERSTDTQYF. The CDR3 DNA is TGTGCCAGCAGCGTAATGGACGAGAGGAGCACAGATACGCAGTATTTT.

The gene calls are TRBV5-1 and TRBJ1-1; possibly TRBD1 for D (5 bases). The CDR3 length is 14 residues. Germline-derived CDR1 and CDR2 are SGHRS and YFSETQ. Trimming stripped 4 bases from V and 0 bases from J, with 10 bases between. CDR3: CASSTRQMNTEAFF. The CDR3, as DNA: TGCGCCAGCAGCACCCGACAGATGAACACTGAAGCTTTCTTT.

This clone was found a few times. This rearrangement joins TRBV10-3 to TRBJ2-7, with TRBD2 identical over 9 bases. The CDR3 is 16 amino acids. V lost 0 bases to trimming and J lost 3 bases; unmatched junction nucleotides: 6. Germline CDR1 and CDR2: ENHRY and SYGVKD. As DNA, the CDR3 is TGTGCCATCAGTGAGTCTAGCGGGGGACCTGGCTACGAGCAGTACTTC. This codes for CAISESSGGPGYEQYF.

This clone was seen only a few times. The CDR3 DNA reads as TGTGCTAGTGGTGCCCGGACTAGCGGGAGGAACACCGGGGAGCTGTTTTTT. Residues: CASGARTSGRNTGELFF. The chain carries TRBV12-5 and TRBJ2-2; 13 bases line up with TRBD2. CDR3 length equals 17 residues. The ends lost 5 bases at V and 1 base at J; junction bases unmatched: 4. The germline CDR1 and CDR2 sequences are LGHNT and FRNRAP.